This T cell receptor beta chain was observed in a study of long-term antiretroviral therapy in people with HIV. The run of the v3.0 immunoSEQ assay was at survey level. Only in-frame clones appear in the TCRdb table, and some are missing; sequencing was by immunoSEQ multiplex PCR. This table has 25,000 to 30,000 clones, 82% appearing once. For this clone: Its matching antigen is unknown.

V was pared by 1 base and J by 5 bases, with 9 bases of the junction left unmatched. Germline values: CDR1 MNHNY, CDR2 SVGAGI (reference sequence). The CDR3 contains 16 residues. Study-wide results and limits: ART preceded a rise in diversity that nonetheless stayed lower than in transplant donor controls.

The source material was unsorted PBMCs, sampled 2.9 years after starting antiretroviral therapy. This receptor was obtained from a man over 45 with HIV. The chain combines TRBV6-6 with TRBJ2-7, with 9 bases that match TRBD2. The CDR3 is CASSYWVERGVDEQYF. CDR3 sequence (DNA): TGTGCCAGCAGTTACTGGGTAGAGCGGGGGGTCGACGAGCAGTACTTC.